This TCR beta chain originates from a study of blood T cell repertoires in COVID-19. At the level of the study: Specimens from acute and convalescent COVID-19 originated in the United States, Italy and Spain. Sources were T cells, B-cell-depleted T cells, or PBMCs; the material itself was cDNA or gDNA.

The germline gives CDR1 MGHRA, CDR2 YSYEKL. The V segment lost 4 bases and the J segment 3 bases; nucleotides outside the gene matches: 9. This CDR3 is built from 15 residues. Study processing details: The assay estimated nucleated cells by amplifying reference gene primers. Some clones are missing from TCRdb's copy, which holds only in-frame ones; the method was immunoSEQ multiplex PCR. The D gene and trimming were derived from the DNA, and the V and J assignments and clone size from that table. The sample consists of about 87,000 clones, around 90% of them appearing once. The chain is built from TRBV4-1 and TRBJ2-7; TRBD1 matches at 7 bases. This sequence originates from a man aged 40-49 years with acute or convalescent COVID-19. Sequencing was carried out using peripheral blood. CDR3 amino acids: CASSREPGQNYEQYF. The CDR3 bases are TGCGCCAGCAGCCGAGAGCCGGGACAGAACTACGAGCAGTACTTC.